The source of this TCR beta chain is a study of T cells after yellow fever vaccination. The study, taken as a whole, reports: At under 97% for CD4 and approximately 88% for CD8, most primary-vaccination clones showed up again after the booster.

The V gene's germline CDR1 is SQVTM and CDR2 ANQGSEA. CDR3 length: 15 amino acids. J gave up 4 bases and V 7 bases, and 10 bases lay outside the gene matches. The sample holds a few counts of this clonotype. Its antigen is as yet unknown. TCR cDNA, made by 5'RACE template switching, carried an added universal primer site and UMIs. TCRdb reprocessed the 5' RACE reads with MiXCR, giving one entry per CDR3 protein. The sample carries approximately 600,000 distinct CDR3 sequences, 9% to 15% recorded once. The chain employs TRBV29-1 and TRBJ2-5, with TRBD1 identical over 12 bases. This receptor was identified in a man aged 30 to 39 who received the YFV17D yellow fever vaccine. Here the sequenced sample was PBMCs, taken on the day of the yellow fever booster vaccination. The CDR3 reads CSGFEGQGARETQYF. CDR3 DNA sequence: TGCAGCGGATTTGAGGGACAGGGGGCCCGAGAGACCCAGTACTTC.